What follows are 13 T cell receptor beta chains derived from one specimen sequenced in a study of tumor and adjacent non-tumor tissue in lung cancer. The template was RNA from unsorted bulk tissue. A modified ARM-PCR protocol with three rounds of nested PCR amplified TCRbeta. TCRdb recomputed calls from the multiplex PCR reads with MiXCR, one row per CDR3 protein. The sample has about 110,000 distinct CDR3 sequences; 75% are singletons. Sequences were obtained from lung tumor tissue. Source of these receptors: a woman aged 60-70 years with non-small cell lung cancer.

Regarding this clonotype: One end of the junction is discordant with germline, which a read error may explain. The chain joins TRBV6-2 or TRBV6-3 to TRBJ1-2; D call uncertain. The CDR3 loop spans 13 amino acids. From germline, CDR1 is MNHEY and CDR2 SVGEGT. CDR3 in amino acids: CASNQENVYDYTF. CDR3 bases: TGTGCCAGCAACCAGGAAAATGTGTATGACTACACCTTC.

The V and J genes are TRBV11-2 and TRBJ1-1; D gene unclear. Per the germline V gene, CDR1 is SGHAT and CDR2 is FQNNGV. Trimming shortened V by 2 bases and J by 6 bases, and 19 bases separated the two germline ends. The CDR3 totals 16 residues. The DNA for the CDR3 is TGTGCCAGCAGCTTAAATCTGGAGTTTGGGGAGGCTGAAGCTTTCTTT. This codes for CASSLNLEFGEAEAFF.

Details on this clonotype: Possible read error: a much larger clone is one base away. The chain is built from TRBV28 and TRBJ1-1, with no clear D. Germline CDR1 and CDR2: MDHEN and SYDVKM. Trimming took 7 bases from V and 4 from J, leaving 10 bases between them. The CDR3 spans 12 residues. The CDR3 reads CASNRSATEAFF. The CDR3 DNA is TGTGCCAGCAATCGGAGCGCCACTGAAGCTTTCTTT.

This clonotype was seen a handful of times. This may be a read error, as it is one base from a much larger clone. J is TRBJ2-1 and V is TRBV29-1, with 10 bases identical to TRBD1. Germline V gives CDR1 SQVTM, CDR2 ANQGSEA. The CDR3 is 14 amino acids. J was trimmed by 4 bases and V by 6 bases; bases with no gene match: 6. The CDR3 protein is CSVRDRGRYNEQFF. CDR3 DNA sequence: TGCAGCGTGAGGGACAGGGGCAGGTACAATGAGCAGTTCTTC.

In regard to this clonotype: This may come from a read error, since a much larger clone is one base off. The gene calls are TRBV6-1 and TRBJ1-1; 8 bases line up with TRBD1. The CDR3 covers 17 residues. In germline, CDR1 is MNHNS, CDR2 SASEGT. The CDR3 reads CASSVPQGTGMNTEACF. The CDR3 DNA reads TGTGCCAGCAGTGTTCCCCAAGGGACAGGAATGAACACTGAAGCTTGCTTT.

With regard to this clonotype: At one end, the junction sequence differs from germline, possibly due to a read error. The chain links TRBV20-1 to TRBJ2-1, with D possibly being TRBD2 (6 bases). This CDR3 is 15 amino acids long. CDR1 is DFQATT and CDR2 is SNEGSKA in the germline V gene (reference sequence). In DNA form, the CDR3 reads TGCAGTGCTAAGCCGGGAGCCCAGGCGGACAATGAGCAGTTTTTC. Its protein is CSAKPGAQADNEQFF.

As concerns this clonotype: A read error may explain this, as a much larger clone is one base away. The chain recombines TRBV6-1 with TRBJ2-5; D may be TRBD1 (6 bases). Trimming removed 4 bases at V and 3 bases at J, with 15 bases between. Germline CDR1 is MNHNS and CDR2 is SASEGT. The CDR3 has 15 amino acids. The CDR3 reads CASSGITGRKETQYF. The CDR3 nucleotides read TGTGCCAGCAGTGGTATAACAGGGAGAAAAGAGACCCAGTACTTC.

Of note for this clonotype: One end of the junction is discordant with germline, which a read error may explain. This chain joins TRBV20-1 and TRBJ2-5, with D possibly being TRBD2 (6 bases). The CDR3 loop spans 13 amino acids. Germline CDR1 and CDR2: DFQATT and SNEGSKA (reference sequence). In DNA form, the CDR3 reads TGCAGTGCTGGGGGGAGTTCCCCCCAGACCCAGTATTTC. Protein: CSAGGSSPQTQYF.

This clonotype was observed at least ten times. The chain has TRBV4-3 and TRBJ2-7; 7 bases match TRBD1. Trimming cost V 1 base and J 2 bases; bases outside gene matches: 8. Germline CDR1 reads LGHNA; CDR2 reads YSLEER. The CDR3 runs 16 residues. This chain's CDR3 is CASSQAIPGQPYEQYF. As DNA, the CDR3 is TGCGCCAGCAGCCAAGCGATCCCGGGACAGCCCTACGAGCAGTACTTC.

This clonotype was counted many times. The CDR3 region is CASSQGGRFEKLFF. For the CDR3, the DNA is TGTGCCAGCAGCCAGGGGGGTCGGTTTGAAAAACTGTTTTTT. The V call is TRBV4-2, the J call TRBJ1-4, with D possibly matching TRBD1 (5 bases). CDR3 size: 14 residues. In germline, CDR1 is LGHNA, CDR2 YNFKEQ. The V gene lost 3 bases and the J gene lost 7 bases, with 12 bases spanning the gap.

This clonotype was found a few times. A much larger clone is a single base away; this may be a read error. The chain recombines TRBV12-3 or TRBV12-4 with TRBJ1-4; the D gene is possibly TRBD1 (6 bases). The CDR3 is 15 residues long. Deletions cut 5 bases from V and 8 bases from J, with 18 bases between. Written as DNA, the CDR3 is TGTGCCAGCAGTCGGACCGGGGGGCGAGGAGAAAAACTGTTTTTT. This sequence encodes CASSRTGGRGEKLFF.

In regard to this clonotype: A much larger clone lies one base from this, so it may be a read error. Written as DNA, the CDR3 is TGCAGCGTCGGAACAAGGGACGAGCAGTACTTC. Amino acids: CSVGTRDEQYF. V gene TRBV29-1 combines with J gene TRBJ2-7; D is unclear. Germline assignment: CDR1 SQVTM and CDR2 ANQGSEA. V was cut by 6 bases and J by 5 bases, with 11 bases left in between. There are 11 residues in the CDR3.

This clonotype appeared many times. This chain joins TRBV5-6 and TRBJ2-2, with 12 nucleotides matching TRBD2. The CDR3 loop spans 18 amino acids. Looked up from germline, CDR1 is SGHDT and CDR2 is YYEEEE. Trimming at V came to 4 bases and at J to 0 bases, leaving 7 bases not matched to a gene. CDR3 sequence (DNA): TGTGCCAGCAGCCGAAGGACTAGCGGGATCCCGAACACCGGGGAGCTGTTTTTT. Protein product: CASSRRTSGIPNTGELFF.